This T cell receptor (beta chain) is drawn from a study of blood T cell repertoires in COVID-19. Study in general: In each case, the material was cDNA or gDNA derived from T cells, B-cell-depleted T cells, or PBMCs.

Generated by immunoSEQ multiplex PCR, the TCRdb table keeps only in-frame clones and is missing some. This sample has about 280,000 clones, with approximately 89% found just once. The CDR3 has 14 amino acids. J lost 5 bases, V lost 5 bases, and 4 bases had no gene match. The germline CDR1 and CDR2 sequences are MDHEN and SYDVKM. A PCR-confirmed or clinician-diagnosed COVID-19 case had contacted exposed participants within 2 weeks of entry. Sequencing input: PBMCs or T cells enriched from blood (not recorded which). The chain links TRBV28 to TRBJ2-3, with 10 bases aligning to TRBD1. This TCR was recovered from a man aged 40-50 years who had been exposed to COVID-19. The CDR3 nucleotides are TGTGCCAGCAGTCAGGACAGGGGGAGAGATACGCAGTATTTT. Translating gives CASSQDRGRDTQYF.